The 11 T cell receptor beta chains below all came from one sample that was sequenced in a study of blood T cell repertoires in COVID-19. Sequencing was performed with immunoSEQ multiplex PCR; in TCRdb, only in-frame clones are kept and a portion is missing. This table has around 500,000 clones, around 87% appearing once. The sequencing input was PBMCs or T cells enriched from blood (not recorded which). These receptors originate from a woman in her thirties or forties who had recovered from COVID-19.

The chain combines TRBV4-3 with TRBJ2-7, with D perhaps matching TRBD1 (6 bases). V dropped 4 bases and J dropped 2 bases, with 12 bases sitting between them. The CDR3 totals 14 residues. Germline V lookup: CDR1 LGHNA, CDR2 YSLEER. CDR3 sequence: CASSRTTGTYEQYF. The CDR3 DNA is TGCGCCAGCAGCCGAACGACAGGCACCTACGAGCAGTACTTC.

The V and J genes are TRBV3-1 (or the pseudogene TRBV3-2) and TRBJ1-1, with D hard to call. Germline V CDR1 and CDR2: LGHDT, YNNKEL (reference sequence). This CDR3 region has 15 residues. Trimming took 2 bases from V and 6 from J, leaving 16 bases between them. The CDR3 coding sequence is TGTGCCAGCAGCCAAACTTTCCTAGACGGAGCTGAAGCTTTCTTT. This codes for CASSQTFLDGAEAFF.

DNA for the CDR3: TGCGCCAGCAGCTCAGACAGGGGGCGAACTGAAGCTTTCTTT. Amino acid sequence: CASSSDRGRTEAFF. The chain is built from TRBV5-1 and TRBJ1-1; 10 bases are a match to TRBD1. Germline V gene sequence: CDR1 SGHRS, CDR2 YFSETQ. Trimming took 3 bases from V and 5 from J; bases not matched to a gene: 4. The CDR3 consists of 14 residues. Together with reference TRBV5-1 and TRBJ1-1, the CDR3 gives the full variable domain: KAGVTQTPRYLIKTRGQQVTLSCSPISGHRSVSWYQQTPGQGLQFLFEYFSETQRNKGNFPGRFSGRQFSNSRSEMNVSTLELGDSALYLCASSSDRGRTEAFFGQGTRLTVV.

The chain recombines TRBV29-1 with TRBJ1-2, with D unclear. This CDR3 is built from 13 residues. CDR1 is SQVTM and CDR2 is ANQGSEA in the germline V gene. Deletions cut 3 bases from V and 4 bases from J, with 12 bases between. CDR3 coding DNA: TGCAGCGTTGAGGCCAGGTTTGCCTATGGCTACACCTTC. Amino acid sequence: CSVEARFAYGYTF. The full variable domain, with the rest looked up from reference TRBV29-1 and TRBJ1-2, is SAVISQKPSRDICQRGTSLTIQCQVDSQVTMMFWYRQQPGQSLTLIATANQGSEATYESGFVIDKFPISRPNLTFSTLTVSNMSPEDSSIYLCSVEARFAYGYTFGSGTRLTVV.

This clone has more than one count but fewer than ten. The rearrangement uses TRBV18 and TRBJ2-6; a possible D gene is TRBD2 (6 bases). Trimming shortened V by 6 bases and J by 0 bases, and 9 bases separated the two germline ends. There are 15 residues in the CDR3. Germline values: CDR1 KGHSH, CDR2 LQKENI. The CDR3 loop is CASSGGYSGANVLTF. For the CDR3, the DNA is TGTGCCAGCTCGGGGGGATACTCTGGGGCCAACGTCCTGACTTTC.

The chain links TRBV30 to TRBJ2-7; D is ambiguous. The germline CDR1 and CDR2 sequences are GTSNPN and SVGIG (reference sequence). The length of the CDR3 is 11 residues. The V gene lost 2 bases and the J gene lost 4 bases, with 6 bases spanning the gap. CDR3 bases: TGTGCCTGGAGTTTATTTTACGAGCAGTACTTC. Translating it yields CAWSLFYEQYF.

CDR3: CASSGGQSYEQYF. CDR3 in DNA: TGTGCCAGCTCAGGGGGACAGTCCTACGAGCAGTACTTC. The chain uses TRBV18 and TRBJ2-7; 7 bases are a match to TRBD1. The germline gives CDR1 KGHSH, CDR2 LQKENI. V was clipped by 5 bases and J by 1 base; unmatched bases: 2. The CDR3 runs 13 residues.

The V call is TRBV7-6, the J call TRBJ2-1; 10 bases fit TRBD1. CDR1 is SGHVS and CDR2 is FNYEAQ in the germline V gene. The CDR3 has 15 residues. V was pared by 5 bases and J by 9 bases, with 10 bases of the junction left unmatched. CDR3 in DNA: TGTGCCAGCAGCGTAGTGACAGGGGGCGCTAGTGAGCAGTTCTTC. It encodes CASSVVTGGASEQFF. The full variable domain, completed using reference TRBV7-6 and TRBJ2-1, is GAGVSQSPRYKVTKRGQDVALRCDPISGHVSLYWYRQALGQGPEFLTYFNYEAQQDKSGLPNDRFSAERPEGSISTLTIQRTEQRDSAMYRCASSVVTGGASEQFFGPGTRLTVL.

The DNA of the CDR3 is TGTGCCAGCTCACCATCTGTACAGGGTATCCCCAAAAACATTCAGTACTTC. Its translation is CASSPSVQGIPKNIQYF. The chain couples TRBV18 to TRBJ2-4; D may be TRBD1 (6 bases). Germline lookup yields CDR1 KGHSH and CDR2 LQKENI. Trimming removed 2 bases from V and 2 bases from J, with 16 bases in between. This CDR3 is 17 amino acids long.

CDR3 loop: CASSLGGPYEQYF. The CDR3 coding sequence is TGTGCCAGCAGCTTAGGGGGCCCCTACGAGCAGTACTTC. The chain joins TRBV11-3 to TRBJ2-7; tentative D call: TRBD1 (5 bases). The V end lost 1 base, the J end lost 2 bases, and 6 bases lay between the germline ends. The CDR3 sequence is 13 residues long. In germline, CDR1 is SGHNT, CDR2 YENEEA.

The chain uses TRBV3-1 (or the pseudogene TRBV3-2) and TRBJ2-2; TRBD2 matches at 9 bases. CDR1 is LGHDT and CDR2 is YNNKEL in the germline V gene (reference sequence). After removal of 5 bases from V and 4 bases from J, the junction contained 5 bases not matched to a gene. The CDR3 contains 15 residues. The CDR3 nucleotides read TGTGCCAGCAGCTCCGCGGGGGGGGCCACCGGGGAGCTGTTTTTT. Its translation: CASSSAGGATGELFF.